This TCR beta chain derives from a study of memory CD4+ T cells and cytomegalovirus serostatus. Single viable CD3+CD4+CD8-CD45RO+ cells were sorted as the memory CD4+ T cells. CMV serostatus came from serum IgG against pp150, pp28, p38, p52. Profiling relied on immunoSEQ multiplex PCR, and the TCRdb table lists in-frame clones only, not all of them. The table has 50,000 or so clones, 65% to 80% seen once; the top ten hold approximately 1.4%. Findings and limits, study-wide: Each of approximately 70 CMV-associated TCRbeta sequences occurred in one to five individuals. Suggested: most of the CMV-linked TCR signature lies in CD4+ memory cells.

A note on this clone: Its antigen is not known.

The CDR3 is 14 amino acids. V gave up 4 bases and J gave up 2 bases, with 10 bases separating them. From germline, CDR1 is SGHTA and CDR2 FQGTGA. Sequencing was carried out using memory CD4+ T cells from blood. The sequence came from an adult in good health and CMV-seropositive. The chain carries TRBV7-3 and TRBJ2-3; no firm D call. The CDR3 sequence: CASSSPPHTDTQYF. The CDR3 bases are TGTGCCAGCAGCTCTCCCCCCCACACAGATACGCAGTATTTT.